This entry describes one TCR beta chain. V lost 8 bases and J 0 bases, leaving 13 bases between the germline ends. This CDR3 is built from 14 residues. Germline CDR1 MNHEY, CDR2 SVGAGI. The entry originates in a study of blood T cell repertoires in COVID-19. Across the whole study: Samples came from the United States, Italy and Spain, spanning acute and convalescent COVID-19.

As handled by the study authors: It was from reference gene primer amplification that nucleated cell counts were estimated. Sequencing was performed with immunoSEQ multiplex PCR; in TCRdb, only in-frame clones are kept and a portion is missing. The V and J calls and clone size are taken from that table; D and trimming were inferred from the DNA. Here the sample spans about 79,000 clones, approximately 90% being singletons. This TCR was recovered from a man between 65 and 85 years old with active or convalescent COVID-19. Material for sequencing was peripheral blood. The V gene is TRBV6-5, the J gene TRBJ1-1, with D unclear. The CDR3: CASFELGMNTEAFF. The CDR3 nucleotides read TGTGCCAGCTTTGAACTCGGTATGAACACTGAAGCTTTCTTT.